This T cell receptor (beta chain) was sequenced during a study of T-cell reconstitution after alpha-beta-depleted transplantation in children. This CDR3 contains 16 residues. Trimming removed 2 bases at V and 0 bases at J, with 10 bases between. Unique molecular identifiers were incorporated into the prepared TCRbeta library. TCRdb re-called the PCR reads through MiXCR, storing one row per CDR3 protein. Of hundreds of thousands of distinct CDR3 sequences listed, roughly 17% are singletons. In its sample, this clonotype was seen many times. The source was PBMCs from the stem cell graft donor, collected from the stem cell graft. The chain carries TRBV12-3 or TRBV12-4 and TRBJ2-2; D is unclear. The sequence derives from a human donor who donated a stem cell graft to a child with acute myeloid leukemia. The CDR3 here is CASSLRQVSNTGELFF. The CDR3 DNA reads TGTGCCAGCAGTTTAAGGCAGGTCTCGAACACCGGGGAGCTGTTTTTT.